What follows are 24 T cell receptor beta chains derived from one specimen sequenced in a study of T-cell memory formation after mild COVID-19. TCRdb reprocessed the 5' RACE reads via MiXCR and lists one record per CDR3 protein. Here the sample spans almost 350,000 distinct CDR3 sequences, around 20% being singletons. The sample consisted of PBMCs or a T cell subset sorted from them (not recorded which). Receptors were obtained from a man between 18 and 35 years old who had mild COVID-19 (a few samples of this study predate the infection). Cell type and time point are not known.

Points on this clonotype: This may come from a read error, since a much larger clone is one base off. V usage is TRBV7-9 and J usage is TRBJ1-1; D may be TRBD1 (5 bases). The germline V gene has CDR1 SEHNR and CDR2 FQNEAQ (reference sequence). Trimming removed 2 bases at V and 1 base at J, with 8 bases between. This CDR3 has 14 amino acids. The CDR3 DNA follows: TGTGCCAGCAGCTTAACAGACAGGAACACTGAAGCTTTCTTT. It specifies CASSLTDRNTEAFF.

The chain links TRBV6-6 to TRBJ1-6; weak D call: TRBD1 (5 bases). The CDR3 runs 13 residues. Trimming removed 4 bases at V and 9 bases at J, with 10 bases between. Per germline, CDR1 MNHNY and CDR2 SVGAGI (reference sequence). Here the CDR3 DNA reads TGTGCCAGCAGTTTTTCAGGGAGTTCACCCCTCCACTTT. This encodes CASSFSGSSPLHF.

This clonotype was picked up a small number of times. V and J are TRBV7-8 and TRBJ2-7; weak D call: TRBD2 (5 bases). The V gene's germline CDR1 is SGHVS and CDR2 FQNEAQ. V was shortened by 2 bases and J by 7 bases, with 12 bases between the two germline ends. The CDR3 has 13 amino acids. The CDR3 protein is CASSLLGRREQYF. In DNA form, the CDR3 reads TGTGCCAGCAGCTTACTGGGCAGGAGGGAGCAGTACTTC.

The table lists this clonotype with a few counts. V gene TRBV5-6 combines with J gene TRBJ2-5; perhaps TRBD2 as D (5 bases). This CDR3 is 13 amino acids long. With 4 bases removed from V and 4 bases from J, the gap between germline ends came to 11 bases. CDR1 is SGHDT and CDR2 is YYEEEE in the germline V gene. The CDR3 spells CASSPTAGETQYF. The CDR3 coding sequence is TGTGCCAGCAGCCCCACTGCGGGAGAGACCCAGTACTTC.

This chain connects TRBV7-2 to TRBJ2-2; 9 nucleotides align to TRBD1. Germline V CDR1 and CDR2: SGHTA, FQGNSA. The J segment lost 7 bases and the V segment lost 4 bases, leaving 16 bases of the junction unmatched. CDR3 length equals 18 residues. The CDR3: CASSSSGTGFPQDGELFF. The CDR3 DNA is TGTGCCAGCAGCTCCTCCGGGACAGGGTTCCCACAGGACGGGGAGCTGTTTTTT.

The chain couples TRBV28 to TRBJ1-6; 9 nucleotides line up with TRBD1. Germline V gives CDR1 MDHEN, CDR2 SYDVKM. CDR3 size: 15 residues. V shed 7 bases and J 4 bases; nucleotides not matched to a gene: 5. The CDR3: CASTSGTGYNSPLHF. As DNA, the CDR3 is TGTGCCAGCACTTCCGGGACAGGGTATAATTCACCCCTCCACTTT.

In this sample, this clonotype turned up a few times. The chain uses TRBV20-1 and TRBJ1-5; D call uncertain. Deletions cut 6 bases from V and 11 bases from J, with 17 bases between. The CDR3 is 12 amino acids. From germline, CDR1 is DFQATT and CDR2 SNEGSKA (reference sequence). CDR3 region: CSAPRAGSTQHF. The CDR3 nucleotides are TGCAGTGCCCCTCGGGCTGGATCGACCCAGCATTTT.

V usage is TRBV7-3 and J usage is TRBJ2-3; D remains unclear. V was pared by 5 bases and J by 2 bases, with 14 bases between. Germline lookup yields CDR1 SGHTA and CDR2 FQGTGA. CDR3 length: 15 residues. The CDR3: CASSDRALSTDTQYF. The DNA of the CDR3 is TGTGCCAGCAGCGACCGGGCCTTGTCCACAGATACGCAGTATTTT.

The chain joins TRBV6-1 to TRBJ2-7; the D is unclear. The V gene lost 6 bases and the J gene lost 3 bases, with 18 bases spanning the gap. CDR3 size: 15 residues. Per germline, CDR1 MNHNS and CDR2 SASEGT. In nucleotides, the CDR3 is TGTGCCAGCAGGGTGGGTACGGTGGGTTACTACGAGCAGTACGTC. This sequence encodes CASRVGTVGYYEQYV.

The chain couples TRBV11-1 to TRBJ2-7; weak D call: TRBD1 (5 bases). This CDR3 spans 14 amino acids. CDR1 is SGHAT and CDR2 is FQDESV in the germline V gene (reference sequence). V lost 4 bases to trimming and J lost 6 bases, with 16 bases between them. CDR3 protein: CASSSTLGPFEQYF. CDR3 bases: TGTGCCAGCAGCTCAACCTTGGGGCCTTTCGAGCAGTACTTC.

The rearrangement links TRBV7-2 to TRBJ2-1, with D possibly matching TRBD2 (5 bases). The length of the CDR3 is 13 residues. Germline CDR1 reads SGHTA; CDR2 reads FQGNSA. The V and J ends lost 5 bases and 2 bases respectively, with 7 bases between them. The CDR3 reads CASSIGAYNEQFF. CDR3 coding DNA: TGTGCCAGCAGCATCGGGGCCTACAATGAGCAGTTCTTC. Complete variable domain (other parts from reference TRBV7-2 and TRBJ2-1): GAGVSQSPSNKVTEKGKDVELRCDPISGHTALYWYRQSLGQGLEFLIYFQGNSAPDKSGLPSDRFSAERTGGSVSTLTIQRTQQEDSAVYLCASSIGAYNEQFFGPGTRLTVL.

This clonotype was observed a few times. The rearrangement joins TRBV7-2 to TRBJ2-3; unclear D gene. This CDR3 has 12 residues. Germline V lookup: CDR1 SGHTA, CDR2 FQGNSA. Trimming took 5 bases from V and 6 from J, leaving 9 bases between them. The CDR3 protein is CASSHAVDTQYF. The CDR3 coding sequence is TGTGCCAGCAGCCACGCTGTGGATACGCAGTATTTT.

The CDR3, as DNA: TGTGCCGCCGCGAGGACCGGGTCACCCCTCCACTTT. It encodes CAAARTGSPLHF. The chain links TRBV6-1 to TRBJ1-6; the D is unclear. V lost 11 bases and J 10 bases, leaving 15 bases between the germline ends. The germline gives CDR1 MNHNS, CDR2 SASEGT. The CDR3 extends over 12 amino acids.

The V call is TRBV6-5, the J call TRBJ2-5, with TRBD2 matching over 8 bases. V gave up 10 bases and J gave up 4 bases; unmatched junction bases: 17. This CDR3 region has 16 residues. CDR1 MNHEY and CDR2 SVGAGI come from the germline V gene. The CDR3 DNA sequence: TGTGCCACGGAACAGGGCGGGGGGCAGTTCGGAGAGACCCAGTACTTC. This gives the protein CATEQGGGQFGETQYF.

The chain recombines TRBV24-1 with TRBJ2-2, with D hard to call. This CDR3 has 12 amino acids. Germline V lookup: CDR1 KGHDR, CDR2 SFDVKD. V lost 2 bases and J lost 6, with 3 bases in between. CDR3 residues: CATSDYAGELFF. The DNA for the CDR3 is TGTGCCACCAGTGATTATGCCGGGGAGCTGTTTTTT.

V and J are TRBV20-1 and TRBJ1-1; tentative D call: TRBD1 (6 bases). The CDR3 is 13 amino acids. V was cut by 6 bases and J by 4 bases, with 15 bases left in between. The germline CDR1 and CDR2 sequences are DFQATT and SNEGSKA (reference sequence). CDR3 nucleotides: TGCAGTGCGAGGGGACAATTCGCCACTGAAGCTTTCTTT. This encodes CSARGQFATEAFF.

This clonotype was counted at least ten times. The chain couples TRBV5-1 to TRBJ2-5; the D is unclear. The CDR3 runs 14 residues. CDR1 SGHRS and CDR2 YFSETQ come from the germline V gene. V lost 0 bases to trimming and J lost 1 base, with 7 bases between them. CDR3 loop: CASSLGASQETQYF. The DNA for the CDR3 is TGCGCCAGCAGCTTGGGGGCGAGCCAAGAGACCCAGTACTTC. Supplemented by reference TRBV5-1 and TRBJ2-5, the full variable domain reads KAGVTQTPRYLIKTRGQQVTLSCSPISGHRSVSWYQQTPGQGLQFLFEYFSETQRNKGNFPGRFSGRQFSNSRSEMNVSTLELGDSALYLCASSLGASQETQYFGPGTRLLVL.

In its sample, this clonotype was seen a few times. The V call is TRBV28, the J call TRBJ1-3, with 8 bases that match TRBD1. The germline V gene has CDR1 MDHEN and CDR2 SYDVKM. The V gene end was trimmed by 11 bases and the J gene end by 4 bases; junction bases not matched to a gene: 7. The CDR3 contains 13 residues. Here the CDR3 DNA reads TGTGCCGCCATGCAGGGGGCAGGAAACACCATATATTTT. Its protein is CAAMQGAGNTIYF.

The sample holds a few counts of this clonotype. CDR3 sequence reads: CASSPNRASGNTIYF. The CDR3 DNA reads as TGTGCCAGCAGCCCGAACAGGGCTTCTGGAAACACCATATATTTT. The chain joins TRBV7-2 to TRBJ1-3; weak D call: TRBD1 (6 bases). The V gene lost 5 bases and the J gene lost 1 base, with 12 bases spanning the gap. Per the germline V gene, CDR1 is SGHTA and CDR2 is FQGNSA. CDR3 length: 15 residues.

This clonotype appeared a single time. An end of the junction differs from the germline gene, which may be a read error. The V call is TRBV5-5, the J call TRBJ2-6; D unclear. This CDR3 is 16 amino acids long. Germline V gene data show CDR1 as SGHKS and CDR2 as YYEKEE (reference sequence). The CDR3 loop reads CASSLVPDAGANVLTF. The CDR3 DNA reads TGTGCCAGCAGCTTGGTTCCGGACGCTGGCGCCAACGTCCTGACTTTC.

This clonotype was counted only a few times. The rearrangement links TRBV5-1 to TRBJ2-3; 8 positions agree with TRBD1. CDR1 is SGHRS and CDR2 is YFSETQ in the germline V gene. The CDR3 totals 14 residues. J lost 2 bases, V lost 5 bases, and 4 bases had no gene match. This CDR3 reads CASRWTGYTDTQYF. CDR3 DNA sequence: TGCGCCAGCAGATGGACAGGGTACACAGATACGCAGTATTTT.

The chain links TRBV3-1 to TRBJ2-3; D gene unclear. V lost 1 base and J lost 8, with 16 bases in between. The germline V gene encodes CDR1 LGHDT and CDR2 YNNKEL (reference sequence). CDR3 length: 15 residues. For the CDR3, the DNA is TGTGCCAGCAGCCAAGGGCCCTTTCGGCAGTCTACGCAGTATTTT. It encodes CASSQGPFRQSTQYF.

This clonotype was seen more than once but under ten times. V and J are TRBV11-2 and TRBJ2-3; no firm D call. This CDR3 is built from 13 residues. CDR1 SGHAT and CDR2 FQNNGV come from the germline V gene. V was trimmed by 5 bases and J by 4 bases, leaving 10 bases between them. The CDR3 nucleotides are TGTGCCAGCAGCCAAGTAACATCAGATACGCAGTATTTT. Its translation is CASSQVTSDTQYF.

Only a few counts were recorded for this clonotype. The V call is TRBV5-1, the J call TRBJ2-5, with no clear D. Germline V CDR1 and CDR2: SGHRS, YFSETQ. With 6 bases removed from V and 4 bases from J, the gap between germline ends came to 16 bases. The CDR3 totals 14 residues. This chain's CDR3 is CASNPDSWGETQYF. DNA of the CDR3: TGCGCCAGCAACCCTGACTCCTGGGGAGAGACCCAGTACTTC. Looking up the rest from reference TRBV5-1 and TRBJ2-5 gives the full variable domain: KAGVTQTPRYLIKTRGQQVTLSCSPISGHRSVSWYQQTPGQGLQFLFEYFSETQRNKGNFPGRFSGRQFSNSRSEMNVSTLELGDSALYLCASNPDSWGETQYFGPGTRLLVL.